In this sample, the clone carrying this T cell receptor (beta chain) turned up a few times. The antigen remains undetermined. Clones were sequenced by immunoSEQ multiplex PCR, and TCRdb holds only the in-frame ones, with some missing. The sample carries 150,000 to 200,000 clones, 55% to 85% recorded once. The data belong to a study of cytotoxic CD8 clonotypes in ibrutinib-treated CLL. Study information: Partial responses numbered some 25 and complete responses 2; after a median around 68 months, approximately 14 stayed remitted and approximately twelve progressed.

CDR3 length equals 14 residues. The ends lost 5 bases at V and 7 bases at J; junction bases unmatched: 3. Germline loops: CDR1 SGHTA, CDR2 FQGNSA. Regarding the study as a whole: Rare overall, public clonotypes shrank or held steady under therapy. Increased clonality at ibrutinib response gave way to a return toward baseline at progression.

The receptor was derived from a human donor with chronic lymphocytic leukemia. The V call is TRBV7-2, the J call TRBJ2-1; 12 nucleotides line up with TRBD2. The source material was PBMCs, sampled after 24 months of ibrutinib treatment. DNA of the CDR3: TGTGCCAGCAGCAAAGGACTAGCGGGGAATGAGCAGTTCTTC. Translating it yields CASSKGLAGNEQFF.